One T cell receptor beta chain is described in this entry. Compared with germline, one end of the junction differs, possibly owing to a read error. These data come from a study of blood T cell repertoires in COVID-19. Study summary: Spain, Italy and the United States supplied samples that represented acute and convalescent COVID-19.

Looked up from germline, CDR1 is SSHAT and CDR2 is FNYEAQ (reference sequence). The CDR3 is 19 residues long. Sequenced by immunoSEQ multiplex PCR; TCRdb stores in-frame clones only, minus some. The table shows roughly 280,000 clones, with more than 85% occurring only once. Participants were aged roughly 18 to 89 years, lived in 24 US areas, and enrolled virtually. Researchers sorted participants into cohorts using their self-reported clinical history. The sequence was collected from a man aged 40-50 years who had been exposed to COVID-19. V usage is TRBV7-7 and J usage is TRBJ2-1; 11 bases agree with TRBD2. Sequenced sample: PBMCs or T cells enriched from blood (not recorded which). The CDR3 loop reads CASSLRTSGSNGGTNEQFF. CDR3 coding DNA: TGTGCTAGCAGCTTACGAACTAGCGGGAGCAATGGGGGTACCAATGAGCAGTTCTTC.